This record covers a single T cell receptor (beta chain). The antigen is not known. The sample's treatment: AdE1-LMPpoly-expanded autologous EBV-specific T-cell therapy followed by anti-PD-1 nivolumab. This CDR3 is built from 16 residues. V was clipped by 1 base and J by 7 bases; unmatched bases: 6. The germline gives CDR1 LGHNA, CDR2 YNFKEQ. Assay used: immunoSEQ multiplex PCR; TCRdb lists only in-frame clones, some missing. Among 15,000 or so clones listed, roughly 80% were seen once. This entry is derived from a study of EBV T-cell therapy then PD-1 blockade in nasopharyngeal carcinoma. This TCR was sampled from a man aged 35-49 years with nasopharyngeal carcinoma. The specimen was CD8+ T cells from blood, collected around day 100 from a patient whose treatment included autologous EBV-specific T cells and nivolumab. The chain uses TRBV4-2 and TRBJ2-1; TRBD2 matches at 11 bases. The CDR3 is CASSQVLAGEGNEQFF. CDR3 bases: TGTGCCAGCAGCCAAGTACTAGCGGGGGAGGGGAATGAGCAGTTCTTC.